This TCR beta chain was recovered during a study of T cell clones after liver transplantation (dated by TCRdb to about 2019). The method was the immunoSEQ multiplex PCR assay. Held by TCRdb, this immuneACCESS table contains in-frame sequences only and omits some clones. Under half of the omission traces to an unresolved V gene where checked; the cause of the rest is unknown. The sample table contains 20,000 to 25,000 clones; only one count was recorded for just under 80% of them. The ten largest clones add up to 30% to 40% of the sample. Here the sequenced sample was CD8+ T cells from blood, taken around 54 months after liver transplant. All receptors derive from a human patient who received a liver transplant. It is possible that, after a transplant, some T cells come from the graft donor.

This chain joins TRBV2 and TRBJ1-3, with TRBD1 matching over 7 bases. CDR3 length: 14 amino acids. Unmatched junction bases numbered 8, after V lost 10 bases and J lost 2 bases. Germline V gene sequence: CDR1 SNHLY, CDR2 FYNNEI. The CDR3 sequence: CATAGTVAGNTIYF. CDR3 coding DNA: TGTGCCACCGCCGGGACAGTTGCTGGAAACACCATATATTTT.